These 20 T cell receptor beta chains came from one sample sequenced in a study of T cell responses to AZD1222 COVID-19 vaccine. The table came from immunoSEQ multiplex PCR; TCRdb's copy has only in-frame clones and leaves some out. Of fewer than 150,000 clones listed, more than 85% are singletons. This specimen was peripheral blood, taken on day 0 of AZD1222 vaccination. The receptors stem from an adult in good health.

This clone was observed a single time. The chain is built from TRBV9 and TRBJ2-6; D not resolved. CDR3 length: 17 residues. Trimming removed 0 bases from V and 2 bases from J, with 12 bases in between. Germline V gene lookup returns CDR1 SGDLS and CDR2 YYNGEE. The CDR3 DNA sequence: TGTGCCAGCAGCGTAGGGAGTACTGCCGCTGGGGCCAACGTCCTGACTTTC. Translation: CASSVGSTAAGANVLTF.

The chain uses TRBV2 and TRBJ2-1, with 7 bases identical to TRBD2. The CDR3 contains 15 residues. Germline-derived CDR1 and CDR2 are SNHLY and FYNNEI. Trimming took 6 bases from V and 8 from J; bases not matched to a gene: 13. The CDR3 reads CASSREAGEVDEQFF. The CDR3 region has the DNA TGTGCCAGCAGCCGTGAGGCGGGGGAAGTGGATGAGCAGTTCTTC.

The chain combines TRBV5-1 with TRBJ1-3; perhaps TRBD1 as D (6 bases). The CDR3 runs to 17 residues. Trimming stripped 0 bases from V and 1 base from J, with 14 bases between. Germline CDR1 and CDR2: SGHRS and YFSETQ. CDR3 DNA: TGCGCCAGCAGCTTGGCGGACAGTACCCTTTCTGGAAACACCATATATTTT. It specifies CASSLADSTLSGNTIYF.

The chain recombines TRBV5-1 with TRBJ2-1; no clear D gene. V was clipped by 4 bases and J by 10 bases, with 12 bases between them. CDR1 SGHRS and CDR2 YFSETQ come from the germline V gene. The length of the CDR3 is 12 residues. CDR3 DNA: TGCGCCAGCAGCCCTGCGTTGTCCGAGCAGTTCTTC. Amino acids: CASSPALSEQFF.

The chain combines TRBV9 with TRBJ1-2, with 7 positions matching TRBD1. Germline V CDR1 and CDR2: SGDLS, YYNGEE. The CDR3 is made up of 16 amino acids. The J segment lost 5 bases and the V segment lost 1 base, leaving 11 bases of the junction unmatched. The CDR3 DNA follows: TGTGCCAGCAGCGTAAACCGGGACAGCCGAATATATGGCTACACCTTC. Translation gives CASSVNRDSRIYGYTF.

The chain carries TRBV4-1 and TRBJ2-7, with 7 bases fitting TRBD1. The CDR3 sequence is 17 residues long. The germline CDR1 and CDR2 sequences are MGHRA and YSYEKL. The V segment lost 4 bases and the J segment 4 bases; nucleotides outside the gene matches: 16. The CDR3 sequence: CASSLKEGGGLRYEQYF. The CDR3 DNA sequence: TGCGCCAGCAGCCTCAAGGAAGGGGGCGGATTGCGTTACGAGCAGTACTTC.

This chain uses TRBV6-5 with TRBJ1-2; tentatively, D is TRBD1 (6 bases). V was clipped by 5 bases and J by 1 base, with 14 bases between them. Germline-derived CDR1 and CDR2 are MNHEY and SVGAGI. This CDR3 spans 15 amino acids. CDR3 amino acids: CASSPRTALNYGYTF. The CDR3 nucleotides read TGTGCCAGCAGTCCTCGGACAGCCCTTAACTATGGCTACACCTTC.

CDR3 sequence reads: CASSIVSDRGRLFF. CDR3 nucleotides: TGTGCCAGTAGTATAGTTTCGGACAGAGGACGACTGTTTTTT. The chain recombines TRBV19 with TRBJ1-4; tentatively, D is TRBD1 (6 bases). The V gene lost 1 base and the J gene lost 13 bases, with 16 bases spanning the gap. In germline, CDR1 is LNHDA, CDR2 SQIVND (reference sequence). This CDR3 is 14 amino acids long.

The chain joins TRBV2 to TRBJ2-7; D is ambiguous. CDR3 length: 16 residues. Germline CDR1 is SNHLY and CDR2 is FYNNEI. Trimming cost V 3 bases and J 2 bases, with 17 bases left between them. CDR3: CASSDSLVTATYEQYF. DNA of the CDR3: TGTGCCAGCAGTGATTCCCTCGTGACCGCCACCTACGAGCAGTACTTC.

The chain combines TRBV11-3 with TRBJ2-3, with 11 bases that match TRBD2. The CDR3 sequence is 15 residues long. The V and J ends lost 3 bases and 5 bases, in that order; junction bases with no gene match: 4. In germline, CDR1 is SGHNT, CDR2 YENEEA. CDR3 in amino acids: CASSFSGGAKDTQYF. CDR3 nucleotides: TGTGCCAGCAGCTTTAGCGGGGGGGCGAAAGATACGCAGTATTTT.

The chain is built from TRBV28 and TRBJ2-7; 7 bases fit TRBD2. CDR3 length: 12 residues. With 7 bases clipped from V and 5 bases from J, the junction kept 5 bases outside the gene matches. Germline V CDR1 and CDR2: MDHEN, SYDVKM. The CDR3 DNA is TGTGCCAGCACCACTACTAGCGACGAGCAGTACTTC. Protein product: CASTTTSDEQYF.

This chain joins TRBV6-5 and TRBJ1-1; tentatively, D is TRBD1 (6 bases). This CDR3 has 13 amino acids. V was cut by 6 bases and J by 4 bases, with 12 bases left in between. Germline-derived CDR1 and CDR2 are MNHEY and SVGAGI. Written as DNA, the CDR3 is TGTGCCAGCAGCCGGACAGTGCCCACTGAAGCTTTCTTT. It translates to CASSRTVPTEAFF.

J is TRBJ1-5 and V is TRBV7-9; 11 positions match TRBD1. J lost 1 base, V lost 1 base, and 3 bases had no gene match. Germline V gene data show CDR1 as SEHNR and CDR2 as FQNEAQ (reference sequence). The CDR3 is 17 residues long. The CDR3 DNA reads TGTGCCAGCAGCTTAGGGACAGGGGGCTTGAGCAATCAGCCCCAGCATTTT. Translated, it gives CASSLGTGGLSNQPQHF.

The CDR3 DNA reads as TGTGCCAGCAGTGAACGAGCGATACAGGGCAGCTACACAGATACGCAGTATTTT. As protein: CASSERAIQGSYTDTQYF. The chain uses TRBV6-4 and TRBJ2-3; a weak D match, TRBD1 (6 bases). V was shortened by 3 bases and J by 2 bases, with 21 bases between the two germline ends. The CDR3 runs to 18 residues. The germline V gene has CDR1 MRHNA and CDR2 SNTAGT.

The V call is TRBV5-1, the J call TRBJ2-3, with D tentatively TRBD1 (5 bases). This CDR3 comprises 16 residues. With 2 bases removed from V and 2 bases from J, the gap between germline ends came to 15 bases. Germline V lookup: CDR1 SGHRS, CDR2 YFSETQ. The CDR3 loop is CASSFGMQGITDTQYF. CDR3 bases: TGCGCCAGCAGCTTTGGAATGCAGGGTATCACAGATACGCAGTATTTT.

The chain uses TRBV7-9 and TRBJ2-3; no clear D gene. This CDR3 is built from 14 residues. CDR1 SEHNR and CDR2 FQNEAQ come from the germline V gene (reference sequence). V was clipped by 0 bases and J by 7 bases, with 11 bases between them. The CDR3 region is CASSLAIRSHTQYF. CDR3 bases: TGTGCCAGCAGCTTAGCGATAAGGTCACATACGCAGTATTTT.

The chain combines TRBV12-3 or TRBV12-4 with TRBJ1-2; D uncertain. The CDR3 has 13 residues. Between the trimmed V and J ends, which lost 3 bases and 8 bases, there was a span of 13 bases. CDR3 residues: CASSFGEFWGYTF. In DNA form, the CDR3 reads TGTGCCAGCAGTTTCGGGGAATTTTGGGGCTACACCTTC.

The chain carries TRBV29-1 and TRBJ1-1, with a possible D match to TRBD1 (5 bases). This CDR3 comprises 13 residues. The V gene's germline CDR1 is SQVTM and CDR2 ANQGSEA. Deletions cut 0 bases from V and 3 bases from J, with 8 bases between. CDR3 sequence (DNA): TGCAGCGTTGAAGAAGGGGATTACACTGAAGCTTTCTTT. Protein sequence: CSVEEGDYTEAFF.

The V call is TRBV28, the J call TRBJ2-1, with 9 bases matching TRBD2. The V segment lost 8 bases and the J segment 0 bases; nucleotides outside the gene matches: 8. Germline loops: CDR1 MDHEN, CDR2 SYDVKM. This CDR3 comprises 16 residues. The CDR3 nucleotides are TGTGCCAGCCTTACGAGACTAGCGGACTCCTACAATGAGCAGTTCTTC. Protein sequence: CASLTRLADSYNEQFF.

The chain recombines TRBV18 with TRBJ2-5; 9 nucleotides align to TRBD2. CDR1 and CDR2 from the germline V gene are KGHSH and LQKENI. CDR3 size: 15 residues. V lost 3 bases and J lost 1; bases outside the gene matches: 3. The CDR3 DNA reads as TGTGCCAGCTCACCTAGCGGGGGACCCCAAGAGACCCAGTACTTC. Its translation is CASSPSGGPQETQYF. Combining the CDR3 with reference TRBV18 and TRBJ2-5 gives the whole variable domain NAGVMQNPRHLVRRRGQEARLRCSPMKGHSHVYWYRQLPEEGLKFMVYLQKENIIDESGMPKERFSAEFPKEGPSILRIQQVVRGDSAAYFCASSPSGGPQETQYFGPGTRLLVL.